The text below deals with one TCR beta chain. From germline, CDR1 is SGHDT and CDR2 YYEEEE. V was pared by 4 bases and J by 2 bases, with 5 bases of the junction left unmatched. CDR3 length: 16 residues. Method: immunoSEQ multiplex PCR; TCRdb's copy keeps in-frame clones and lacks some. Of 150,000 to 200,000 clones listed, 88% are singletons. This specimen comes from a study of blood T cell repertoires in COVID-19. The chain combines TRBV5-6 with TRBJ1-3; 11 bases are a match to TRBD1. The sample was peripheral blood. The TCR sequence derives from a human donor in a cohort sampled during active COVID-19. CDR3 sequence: CASSGDRGSPGNTIYF. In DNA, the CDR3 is TGTGCCAGCAGCGGGGACAGGGGGAGTCCTGGAAACACCATATATTTT.